This T cell receptor beta chain is drawn from a study of T cells after yellow fever vaccination. The wider study: Libraries from low-cell-number fractions were prepared with the SMART-Seq v4 Ultra Low Input RNA kit. General study findings and limits: Subsequent to the booster, the majority of primary-vaccination clones reappeared (roughly 97% CD4, 85% to 90% CD8). One caveat is that FACS-sorted repertoires could contain abundant clonotypes contaminating from the bulk population.

The V and J ends lost 5 bases and 4 bases, in that order; junction bases with no gene match: 9. This CDR3 spans 17 amino acids. Germline loops: CDR1 MDHEN, CDR2 SYDVKM. This clonotype was observed a handful of times. What it recognizes is unknown. Conversion of TCR transcripts into cDNA relied on 5'RACE template switching, which added a universal primer site and UMIs. TCRdb re-called the 5' RACE reads with MiXCR, one entry per CDR3 protein. The top ten clones hold about 17% of a sample with more than 350,000 distinct CDR3 sequences, around a tenth of them seen once. The sample in question was PBMCs, obtained on the day of the first yellow fever vaccination. V and J are TRBV28 and TRBJ1-6; 9 nucleotides agree with TRBD1. The receptor was derived from a man in his late teens or twenties who received the YFV17D yellow fever vaccine. The CDR3 protein is CASSTTGTGLYNSPLHF. CDR3 in DNA: TGTGCCAGCAGTACAACCGGGACAGGGCTATATAATTCACCCCTCCACTTT.